This TCR beta chain was found in a study of T-cell memory formation after mild COVID-19. Study in general: TCR clustering was largely donor specific. Points from the study as a whole: Within pre-infection memory, some responding clones were found, suggesting cross-reactive memory joined. Contracting CD4+ clones lay largely in CM and EM, with CD8+ ones residing in EMRA. Clones that got smaller from day 15 to 85 had even CD4/CD8, while clones growing later tipped toward CD4+.

Germline CDR1 SEHNR, CDR2 FQNEAQ (reference sequence). After removal of 0 bases from V and 5 bases from J, the junction contained 2 bases not matched to a gene. CDR3 length equals 14 residues. This clonotype was recorded a few times. Its antigen is still unknown. In TCRdb, the 5' RACE reads were re-called with MiXCR into one record per CDR3 protein. The profile covers 470,000 or so distinct CDR3 sequences, with roughly 18% appearing a single time and 10% to 15% taken by the ten largest. The chain joins TRBV7-9 to TRBJ1-1; 8 nucleotides match TRBD1. The sequenced sample consisted of PBMCs or a T cell subset sorted from them (not recorded which). The TCR comes from an adult woman who had mild COVID-19 (a few samples of this study predate the infection). Cell type and time point are not known. CDR3 amino acids: CASSLAWTGTEAFF. The CDR3 nucleotides read TGTGCCAGCAGCTTAGCCTGGACAGGGACTGAAGCTTTCTTT.